These 17 T cell receptor beta chains originate from one sample sequenced in a study of T cells in women clearing cervical HPV infection. Measured with immunoSEQ multiplex PCR; TCRdb has only the in-frame clones, and not every one. The repertoire table contains around 33,000 clones. Input material: blood buffy coat. These receptors were obtained from a woman aged 18 to 69 with a cervical HPV16 infection that either progressed to CIN3+ or cleared (not recorded which).

As to this clone: The CDR3 end falls 3 residues outside the read, so it is completed with the germline J gene. This sequence joins TRBV6-2 or TRBV6-3 and TRBJ2-3, with 8 bases identical to TRBD2. With 7 bases clipped from V and 4 bases from J, the junction kept 4 bases outside the gene matches. CDR3 size: 13 residues. Germline CDR1 and CDR2: MNHEY and SVGEGT. The chain's CDR3 is CASTRGGADTQYF. The part of the CDR3 DNA that was read is TGTGCCAGCACCCGGGGGGGGGCAGATACG.

A note on this clone: Read data end 3 residues before the CDR3 end; the end is taken from the germline J gene. The rearrangement uses TRBV20-1 and TRBJ1-5; 7 nucleotides agree with TRBD1. This CDR3 is built from 14 residues. The germline V gene encodes CDR1 DFQATT and CDR2 SNEGSKA (reference sequence). With 5 bases clipped from V and 4 bases from J, the junction kept 8 bases outside the gene matches. The sequenced part of the CDR3 DNA is TGCAGTGCTTCACAGGGGCCGAAGAATCAGCCC. This gives the protein CSASQGPKNQP. The entire CDR3 protein is CSASQGPKNQPQHF.

Remarks on this clone: The CDR3 end is not reached by the read, which stops 3 residues before it; the germline J gene fills it in. The genes are TRBV5-6 and TRBJ2-2; a possible D gene is TRBD1 (6 bases). Germline V gene lookup returns CDR1 SGHDT and CDR2 YYEEEE. Trimming removed 3 bases from V and 5 bases from J, with 8 bases in between. The CDR3 covers 13 residues. The sequenced CDR3 bases are TGTGCCAGCAGCTGGGGGCGAACCGGGGAG. This translates into CASSWGRTGE. The entire CDR3 sequence reads CASSWGRTGELFF.

Details on this clone: The CDR3 is cut off 3 residues early in the read; its end comes from the germline J gene. The genes are TRBV20-1 and TRBJ1-2, with a tentative D call TRBD1 (6 bases). The CDR3 spans 13 residues. V lost 2 bases and J lost 7, with 14 bases in between. Germline CDR1 and CDR2: DFQATT and SNEGSKA (reference sequence). CDR3 region: CSARKPTGLGYTF. CDR3 DNA (partial): TGCAGTGCTAGAAAACCAACAGGGCTTGGC.

Points on this clone: The CDR3 end is not reached by the read, which stops 3 residues before it; the germline J gene fills it in. The J gene is TRBJ2-2, the V gene TRBV7-2; D is undetermined. In germline, CDR1 is SGHTA, CDR2 FQGNSA. The CDR3 loop spans 16 amino acids. Incomplete CDR3 DNA: TGTGCCAGCAGCTTAGCGGCAGGCTCCTATAATTCACCG. Encoded protein: CASSLAAGSYNSP. The CDR3 reads in full as CASSLAAGSYNSPLFF.

Comment on this clone: The read terminates 3 residues ahead of where the CDR3 ends, so the germline J gene completes it. The gene calls are TRBV7-9 and TRBJ1-2; TRBD1 might be the D (5 bases). The length of the CDR3 is 13 residues. The V gene's germline CDR1 is SEHNR and CDR2 FQNEAQ (reference sequence). CDR3 protein: CASSLEQVNDYTF. The CDR3 DNA, read in part, is TGTGCCAGCAGCTTAGAACAGGTCAACGAC.

In regard to this clone: The read ends 3 residues before the CDR3 terminus; that terminus is restored from the germline J gene. The rearrangement joins TRBV18 to TRBJ2-7; no clear D gene. This CDR3 spans 14 amino acids. Germline V gene data show CDR1 as KGHSH and CDR2 as LQKENI. Trimming shortened V by 1 base and J by 4 bases, and 11 bases separated the two germline ends. The CDR3 sequence is CASSPQNSEYEQYF. CDR3 bases read: TGTGCCAGCTCACCACAAAACAGTGAATACGAG.

As concerns this clone: From the germline J gene comes the end of the CDR3, since the read stops 3 residues before it. The chain uses TRBV5-1 and TRBJ2-3, with a tentative D call TRBD1 (5 bases). The CDR3 has 15 residues. CDR1 SGHRS and CDR2 YFSETQ come from the germline V gene. The ends were cut back, 7 bases at V and 1 base at J, with 16 bases in the middle. The CDR3 DNA, read in part, is TGCGCCAGCCTTCAAGGGGAACCCCGCACAGATACG. Translating it yields CASLQGEPRTDT. The CDR3 in its entirety is CASLQGEPRTDTQYF.

Concerning this clone itself: Read coverage stops 3 residues before the CDR3 terminus; the germline J gene supplies the remainder. The chain is built from TRBV18 and TRBJ2-1, with 8 bases matching TRBD2. CDR1 is KGHSH, CDR2 LQKENI, per germline. There are 16 residues in the CDR3. J was trimmed by 8 bases and V by 6 bases; bases with no gene match: 15. The DNA read from the CDR3 is TGTGCCAGCTCGCCGATCGGGGGGACTAGTTCCGATGAG. This gives the protein CASSPIGGTSSDE. The full CDR3 reads CASSPIGGTSSDEQFF.

In the case of this clone: A read error may account for a junction end that differs from germline. The read falls 3 residues short of the CDR3 end, and the missing part is taken from the germline J gene. This sequence joins TRBV5-1 and TRBJ2-2, with D perhaps matching TRBD2 (6 bases). CDR3 length: 11 amino acids. CDR1 is SGHRS and CDR2 is YFSETQ in the germline V gene. The chain's CDR3 is CASSLPGGLFF. The part of the CDR3 DNA that was read is TGCGCCAGCAGCTTACCCGGGGGG.

CDR3 DNA, as far as it was read: TGCAGCGTGGATAATCTAGGCGAG. Protein product: CSVDNLGE. The entire CDR3 is CSVDNLGEQYF. V gene TRBV29-1 combines with J gene TRBJ2-7; D is unclear. The CDR3 end lies 3 residues beyond the end of the read and is filled in from the germline J gene. V gave up 6 bases and J gave up 6 bases, with 12 bases separating them. Germline V gene lookup returns CDR1 SQVTM and CDR2 ANQGSEA. This CDR3 comprises 11 residues.

Note on this clone: The sequenced fragment ends 3 residues before the CDR3 boundary, so the rest is inferred from the germline J gene. The genes are TRBV6-9 and TRBJ2-5; D uncertain. Germline assignment: CDR1 MNHGY and CDR2 SVAAGI. The CDR3 runs 19 residues. V gave up 2 bases and J gave up 7 bases, with 29 bases separating them. CDR3 sequence: CASSYTVGGRVSFYGTQYF. The covered CDR3 bases are TGTGCCAGCAGTTATACTGTGGGTGGGCGAGTCTCGTTCTATGGGACC.

The part of the CDR3 DNA that was read is TGTGCCAGCAGTCCCATAGCGGGAGGGGACTACAATGAG. This codes for CASSPIAGGDYNE. The full CDR3 sequence reads CASSPIAGGDYNEQFF. J is TRBJ2-1 and V is TRBV5-4; 11 bases line up with TRBD2. The sequence runs out 3 residues before the end of the CDR3; the remainder is reconstructed from the germline J gene. The V segment lost 5 bases and the J segment 3 bases; nucleotides outside the gene matches: 7. There are 16 residues in the CDR3. In germline, CDR1 is SGHNT, CDR2 YYREEE (reference sequence).

Concerning this clone: At one end, the junction sequence differs from germline, possibly due to a read error. The read falls 3 residues short of the CDR3 end, and the missing part is taken from the germline J gene. The J gene is TRBJ1-2, the V gene TRBV19; TRBD1 agrees at 9 bases. Germline lookup yields CDR1 LNHDA and CDR2 SQIVND (reference sequence). This CDR3 is built from 14 residues. The part of the CDR3 DNA that was read is TGTGCCGGTAGTCCGGACAGGGGTGTCTATGGC. It translates to CAGSPDRGVYG. From start to end, the CDR3 is CAGSPDRGVYGYTF.

Comment on this clone: Read sequence stops 3 residues before the CDR3 end, and the germline J gene provides the missing end. The chain is built from TRBV7-2 and TRBJ2-5; weak D call: TRBD2 (6 bases). The CDR3 has 13 residues. V was shortened by 5 bases and J by 5 bases, with 12 bases between the two germline ends. Per germline, CDR1 SGHTA and CDR2 FQGNSA. The sequenced part of the CDR3 DNA is TGTGCCAGCAGCACTAGCCACGGGGAGACC. Translated: CASSTSHGET. The CDR3 as a whole reads CASSTSHGETQYF.

As regards this clone: The read stops 3 residues short of the end of the CDR3; the missing end is completed from the germline J gene. Other DNA sequences within the sample encode an identical CDR3. This chain connects TRBV5-6 to TRBJ1-3, with a possible D match to TRBD1 (6 bases). Between the trimmed V and J ends, which lost 4 bases and 4 bases, there was a span of 9 bases. The germline CDR1 and CDR2 sequences are SGHDT and YYEEEE. The CDR3 has 13 residues. CDR3 DNA (partial): TGTGCCAGCAGCACCGGACAGGGAAACACC. Translating gives CASSTGQGNT. The entire CDR3 protein is CASSTGQGNTIYF. The entire variable domain, with the rest obtained from reference TRBV5-6 and TRBJ1-3, is as follows: DAGVTQSPTHLIKTRGQQVTLRCSPKSGHDTVSWYQQALGQGPQFIFQYYEEEERQRGNFPDRFSGHQFPNYSSELNVNALLLGDSALYLCASSTGQGNTIYFGEGSWLTVV.

Of note for this clone: The read is 3 residues too short to cover the CDR3 end, so that end is filled in from the germline J gene. J is TRBJ1-2 and V is TRBV19, with D perhaps matching TRBD1 (5 bases). The CDR3 spans 14 residues. Germline assignment: CDR1 LNHDA and CDR2 SQIVND (reference sequence). Incomplete CDR3 DNA: TGTGCCAGTAGTATAGGTTCTCAGGGAGACGAC. Protein: CASSIGSQGDD. The CDR3, in full, reads CASSIGSQGDDYTF.